The 8 T cell receptor beta chains below were found in one sample sequenced in a study of tumor-infiltrating lymphocytes in oesophageal squamous cell carcinoma. TCRdb redid the calling of the PCR reads with MiXCR, one entry per CDR3 protein. The data show some 12,000 distinct CDR3 sequences, around 58% seen once. The sample was esophageal tumor tissue. These receptors were collected from a male donor with esophageal squamous cell carcinoma.

This sequence joins TRBV7-8 and TRBJ2-4, with a tentative D call TRBD2 (5 bases). The DNA matches TRBJ2-5 better at its end, which makes the J call doubtful. CDR1 and CDR2 from the germline V gene are SGHVS and FQNEAQ. The CDR3 sequence is 15 residues long. CDR3 nucleotides: TGTGCCAGCAGCTTGTTTGAAGCGGTTCTCGAGACCCAGTACTTC. It is translated as CASSLFEAVLETQYF.

The chain recombines TRBV6-9 with TRBJ2-3; D could derive from TRBD1 or TRBD2 (5 bases each). The CDR3 has 14 amino acids. Germline values: CDR1 MNHGY, CDR2 SVAAGI. V lost 5 bases and J 9 bases, leaving 18 bases between the germline ends. CDR3 amino acids: CASSPGTATRTQYF. The DNA for the CDR3 is TGTGCCAGCAGTCCCGGGACCGCCACCAGGACGCAGTATTTT.

This clonotype was seen only a few times. The chain couples TRBV28 to TRBJ1-2, with TRBD1 matching over 9 bases. After removal of 6 bases from V and 2 bases from J, the junction contained 10 bases not matched to a gene. This CDR3 spans 16 amino acids. Per germline, CDR1 MDHEN and CDR2 SYDVKM. The CDR3 loop is CASSSVWGTGNYGYTF. The CDR3 nucleotides are TGTGCCAGCAGCTCCGTTTGGGGGACAGGGAACTATGGCTACACCTTC.

This chain joins TRBV6-6 and TRBJ2-3; the D is unclear. Gene TRBJ1-1 matches the end of the DNA better, so the J call may be wrong. Looked up from germline, CDR1 is MNHNY and CDR2 is SVGAGI (reference sequence). CDR3 length: 16 residues. The DNA of the CDR3 is TGTGCCAGCAGTTTAGCTGGATGGACGGGGAACACTGAAGCTTTCTTT. It yields the protein CASSLAGWTGNTEAFF.

This clonotype showed up just once. This chain uses TRBV7-2 with TRBJ1-1; weak D call: TRBD1 (6 bases). The length of the CDR3 is 15 residues. The V gene lost 1 base and the J gene lost 1 base, with 10 bases spanning the gap. The germline V gene has CDR1 SGHTA and CDR2 FQGNSA. CDR3 in amino acids: CASSLGGQRNTEAFF. The CDR3 DNA follows: TGTGCCAGCAGCTTAGGGGGGCAGAGGAACACTGAAGCTTTCTTT.

The V call is TRBV7-2, the J call TRBJ2-5, with 12 positions matching TRBD2. Germline CDR1 and CDR2: SGHTA and FQGNSA. The CDR3 has 18 residues. The junction had 21 bases not matched to a gene; V was cut back by 5 bases and J by 11 bases. CDR3 residues: CASSLYRTSGASYNEQYF. The CDR3 nucleotides are TGTGCCAGCAGCCTATATCGGACTAGCGGGGCCTCCTACAATGAGCAGTACTTC.

The chain links TRBV28 to TRBJ1-4; D is perhaps TRBD1 (5 bases). This CDR3 spans 12 amino acids. Trimming took 7 bases from V and 10 from J, leaving 13 bases between them. Germline values: CDR1 MDHEN, CDR2 SYDVKM. The CDR3, as DNA: TGTGCCAGCACCCCACCAAGGGGAAAACTGTTTTTT. Translation: CASTPPRGKLFF.

Many counts were recorded for this clonotype. The chain employs TRBV5-6 and TRBJ2-3, with TRBD2 as a possible D gene (5 bases). The CDR3 consists of 11 residues. Deletions cut 1 base from V and 9 bases from J, with 6 bases between. Germline-derived CDR1 and CDR2 are SGHDT and YYEEEE. The DNA for the CDR3 is TGTGCCAGCAGCTTGCGGGAAACGCAGTATTTT. Its protein is CASSLRETQYF.